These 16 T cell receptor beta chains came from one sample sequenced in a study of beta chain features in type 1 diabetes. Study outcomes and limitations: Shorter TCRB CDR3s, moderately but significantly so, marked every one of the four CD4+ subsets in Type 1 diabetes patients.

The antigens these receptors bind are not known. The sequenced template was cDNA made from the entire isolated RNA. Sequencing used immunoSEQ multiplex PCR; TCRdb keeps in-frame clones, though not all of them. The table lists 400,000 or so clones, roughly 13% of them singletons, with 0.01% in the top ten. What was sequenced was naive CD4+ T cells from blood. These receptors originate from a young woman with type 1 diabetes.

The DNA for the CDR3 is TGCGCCAGCAGCCTCACAGCCTTTAGCGGGAGGGCCGGGGATACGCAGTATTTT. This codes for CASSLTAFSGRAGDTQYF. J is TRBJ2-3 and V is TRBV4-1, with 11 bases fitting TRBD2. The CDR3 sequence is 18 residues long. Germline trimming cut 4 bases from V and 6 bases from J; bases unmatched to any gene: 15. Per germline, CDR1 MGHRA and CDR2 YSYEKL.

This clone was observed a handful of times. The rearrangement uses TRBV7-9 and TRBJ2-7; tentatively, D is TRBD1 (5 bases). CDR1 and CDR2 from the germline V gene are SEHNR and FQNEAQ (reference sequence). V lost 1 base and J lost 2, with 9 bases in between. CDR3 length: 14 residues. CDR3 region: CASSLEYRTYEQYF. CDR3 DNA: TGTGCCAGCAGCTTAGAATACAGGACCTACGAGCAGTACTTC.

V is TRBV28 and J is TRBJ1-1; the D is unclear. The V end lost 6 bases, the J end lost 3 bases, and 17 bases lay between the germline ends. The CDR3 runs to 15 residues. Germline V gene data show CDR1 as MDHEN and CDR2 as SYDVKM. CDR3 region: CASRLLVKPHTEAFF. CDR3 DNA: TGTGCCAGCAGGCTCCTGGTCAAGCCGCACACTGAAGCTTTCTTT.

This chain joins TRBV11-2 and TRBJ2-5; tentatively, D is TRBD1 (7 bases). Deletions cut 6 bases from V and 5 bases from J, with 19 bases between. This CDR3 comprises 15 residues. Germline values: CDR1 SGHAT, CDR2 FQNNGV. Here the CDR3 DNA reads TGTGCCAGCAGGGAGAGGATAGCGGACAGGGAGACCCAGTACTTC. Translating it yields CASRERIADRETQYF. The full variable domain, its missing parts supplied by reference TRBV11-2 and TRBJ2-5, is EAGVAQSPRYKIIEKRQSVAFWCNPISGHATLYWYQQILGQGPKLLIQFQNNGVVDDSQLPKDRFSAERLKGVDSTLKIQPAKLEDSAVYLCASRERIADRETQYFGPGTRLLVL.

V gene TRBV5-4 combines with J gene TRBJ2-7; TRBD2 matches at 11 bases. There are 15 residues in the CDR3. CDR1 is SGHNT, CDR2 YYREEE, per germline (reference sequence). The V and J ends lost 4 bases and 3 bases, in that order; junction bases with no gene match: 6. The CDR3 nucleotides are TGTGCCAGCAGCCCCGGGACTAGCGGTATCTACGAGCAGTACTTC. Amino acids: CASSPGTSGIYEQYF.

CDR3 region: CASSQPRTEYNEQFF. DNA for the CDR3: TGTGCCAGCAGCCAACCCCGGACAGAATACAATGAGCAGTTCTTC. The V and J genes are TRBV14 and TRBJ2-1, with D maybe TRBD1 (6 bases). CDR1 is SGHDN, CDR2 FVKESK, per germline. The CDR3 is 15 amino acids. V lost 2 bases to trimming and J lost 4 bases, with 12 bases between them.

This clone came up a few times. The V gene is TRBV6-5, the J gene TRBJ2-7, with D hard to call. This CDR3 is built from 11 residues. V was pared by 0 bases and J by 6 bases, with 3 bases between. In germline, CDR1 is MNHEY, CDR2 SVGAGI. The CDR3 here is CASSYSAEQYF. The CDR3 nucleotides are TGTGCCAGCAGTTACTCAGCCGAGCAGTACTTC.

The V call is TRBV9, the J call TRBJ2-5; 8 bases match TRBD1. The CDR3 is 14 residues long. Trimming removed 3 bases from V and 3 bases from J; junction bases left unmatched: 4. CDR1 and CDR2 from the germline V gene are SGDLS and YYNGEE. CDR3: CASSADRGKETQYF. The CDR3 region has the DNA TGTGCCAGCAGCGCCGACAGGGGTAAAGAGACCCAGTACTTC.

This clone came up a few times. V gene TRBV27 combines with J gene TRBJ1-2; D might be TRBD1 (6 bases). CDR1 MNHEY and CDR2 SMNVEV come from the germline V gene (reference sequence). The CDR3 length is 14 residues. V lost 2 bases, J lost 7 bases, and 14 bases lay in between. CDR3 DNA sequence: TGTGCCAGCAGTTTAACGGGGGGCTCTCTTGGCTACACCTTC. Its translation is CASSLTGGSLGYTF.

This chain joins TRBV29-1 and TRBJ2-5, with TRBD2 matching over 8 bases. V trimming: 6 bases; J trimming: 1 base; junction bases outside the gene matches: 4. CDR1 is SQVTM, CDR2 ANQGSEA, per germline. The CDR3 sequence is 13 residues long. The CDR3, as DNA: TGCAGCGTCGACACTAGCGGCCAAGAGACCCAGTACTTC. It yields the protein CSVDTSGQETQYF. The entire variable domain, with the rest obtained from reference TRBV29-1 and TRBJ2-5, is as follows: SAVISQKPSRDICQRGTSLTIQCQVDSQVTMMFWYRQQPGQSLTLIATANQGSEATYESGFVIDKFPISRPNLTFSTLTVSNMSPEDSSIYLCSVDTSGQETQYFGPGTRLLVL.

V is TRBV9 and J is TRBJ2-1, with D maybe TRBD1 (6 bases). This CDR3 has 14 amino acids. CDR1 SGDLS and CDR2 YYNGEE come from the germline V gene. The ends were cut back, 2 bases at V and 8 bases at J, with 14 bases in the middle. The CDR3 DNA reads TGTGCCAGCAGCGTGACGAGGGGGAGCGATGAGCAGTTCTTC. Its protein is CASSVTRGSDEQFF.

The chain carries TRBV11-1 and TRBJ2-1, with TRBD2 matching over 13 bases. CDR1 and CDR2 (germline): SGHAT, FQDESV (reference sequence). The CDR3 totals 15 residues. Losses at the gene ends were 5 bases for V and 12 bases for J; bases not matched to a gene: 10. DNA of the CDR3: TGTGCCAGCAGCACCGGACTAGCGGGAGAACGGGCGCAGTTCTTC. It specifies CASSTGLAGERAQFF.

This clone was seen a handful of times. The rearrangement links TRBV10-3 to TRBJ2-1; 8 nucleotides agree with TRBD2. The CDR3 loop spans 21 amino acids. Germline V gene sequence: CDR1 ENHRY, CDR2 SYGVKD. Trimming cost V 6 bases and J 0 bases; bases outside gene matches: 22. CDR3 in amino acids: CAISLPGVRPGLVGSYNEQFF. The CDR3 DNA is TGTGCCATCAGCCTCCCCGGTGTTAGGCCGGGACTAGTCGGCTCCTACAATGAGCAGTTCTTC.

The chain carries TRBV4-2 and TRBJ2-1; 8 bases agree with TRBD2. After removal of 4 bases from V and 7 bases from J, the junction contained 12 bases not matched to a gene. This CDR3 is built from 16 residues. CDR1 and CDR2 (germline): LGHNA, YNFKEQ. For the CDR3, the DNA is TGTGCCAGCAGCCCATCCGGGAGGGGGGGGATGAATGAGCAGTTCTTC. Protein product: CASSPSGRGGMNEQFF.

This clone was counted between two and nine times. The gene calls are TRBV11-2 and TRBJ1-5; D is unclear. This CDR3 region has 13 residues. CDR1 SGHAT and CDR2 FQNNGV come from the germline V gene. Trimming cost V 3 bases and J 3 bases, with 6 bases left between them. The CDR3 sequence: CASSLEFNQPQHF. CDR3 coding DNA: TGTGCCAGCAGCTTGGAGTTCAATCAGCCCCAGCATTTT.

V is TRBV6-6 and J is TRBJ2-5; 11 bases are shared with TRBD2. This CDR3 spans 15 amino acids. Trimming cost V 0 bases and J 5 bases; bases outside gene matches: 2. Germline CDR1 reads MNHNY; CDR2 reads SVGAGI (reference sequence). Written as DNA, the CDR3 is TGTGCCAGCAGTTACTCTTTAGCGGGGGGGGAGACCCAGTACTTC. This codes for CASSYSLAGGETQYF.